Listed here are 29 T cell receptor beta chains from one sample, sequenced in a study of blood T cell repertoires in COVID-19. TCRdb's copy holds only in-frame clones and misses some; the assay was immunoSEQ multiplex PCR. The repertoire holds 250,000 or so clones, with 70% to 90% as singletons. The sequencing input was PBMCs or T cells enriched from blood (not recorded which). These receptors all stem from a man aged 50 to 60 who had been exposed to COVID-19.

The chain is built from TRBV12-3 or TRBV12-4 and TRBJ2-1; 7 nucleotides line up with TRBD2. J gave up 7 bases and V 6 bases, and 6 bases lay outside the gene matches. The CDR3 runs to 13 residues. CDR3 DNA sequence: TGTGCCAGCAGCGCGGGAGTCTCTAATGAGCAGTTCTTC. This translates into CASSAGVSNEQFF.

The chain carries TRBV4-1 and TRBJ2-7; perhaps TRBD1 as D (6 bases). There are 15 residues in the CDR3. Trimming left V 2 bases short and J 1 base short, with 12 bases between. Per the germline V gene, CDR1 is MGHRA and CDR2 is YSYEKL. The CDR3 region is CASSQTRTASYEQYF. The CDR3 DNA reads as TGCGCCAGCAGCCAAACCCGGACAGCTTCCTACGAGCAGTACTTC.

This clone was seen only a few times. The chain is built from TRBV18 and TRBJ2-7; 8 nucleotides align to TRBD2. CDR1 and CDR2 (germline): KGHSH, LQKENI. V lost 3 bases and J lost 0; bases outside the gene matches: 4. CDR3 size: 15 residues. The CDR3 region is CASSPGGGSSYEQYF. The CDR3 DNA reads as TGTGCCAGCTCACCGGGCGGGGGGAGCTCCTACGAGCAGTACTTC.

This clone was detected only once. The chain links TRBV28 to TRBJ1-1; 8 bases agree with TRBD1. V lost 5 bases, J lost 1 base, and 3 bases stayed unmatched. The CDR3 totals 14 residues. The V gene's germline CDR1 is MDHEN and CDR2 SYDVKM. The CDR3 DNA reads TGTGCCAGCAGTCGGACAGGGACGAACACTGAAGCTTTCTTT. Protein: CASSRTGTNTEAFF.

This clone was seen a single time. The sample carries other DNA sequences with the same CDR3. The chain is built from TRBV4-2 and TRBJ2-3, with TRBD2 identical over 11 bases. Trimming took 3 bases from V and 0 from J; bases not matched to a gene: 2. The CDR3 has 16 amino acids. The V gene's germline CDR1 is LGHNA and CDR2 YNFKEQ. The CDR3 sequence is CASSQGLADSTDTQYF. CDR3 in DNA: TGTGCCAGCAGCCAGGGACTAGCGGATAGCACAGATACGCAGTATTTT.

The J gene is TRBJ2-1, the V gene TRBV5-1; tentative D call: TRBD2 (7 bases). Trimming removed 0 bases from V and 3 bases from J, with 16 bases in between. Germline V CDR1 and CDR2: SGHRS, YFSETQ. There are 17 residues in the CDR3. DNA for the CDR3: TGCGCCAGCAGCTTGGAAGGGGGGGCGAGTCGCTACAATGAGCAGTTCTTC. The encoded protein is CASSLEGGASRYNEQFF.

The chain links TRBV5-6 to TRBJ1-2, with 10 bases matching TRBD1. Germline V CDR1 and CDR2: SGHDT, YYEEEE. The CDR3 runs to 14 residues. Trimming cost V 1 base and J 4 bases; bases outside gene matches: 1. The chain's CDR3 is CASSLRTGGYGYTF. In DNA, the CDR3 is TGTGCCAGCAGCTTGCGGACAGGGGGCTATGGCTACACCTTC. The entire variable domain, with the rest obtained from reference TRBV5-6 and TRBJ1-2, is as follows: DAGVTQSPTHLIKTRGQQVTLRCSPKSGHDTVSWYQQALGQGPQFIFQYYEEEERQRGNFPDRFSGHQFPNYSSELNVNALLLGDSALYLCASSLRTGGYGYTFGSGTRLTVV.

Only one count was recorded for this clone. The chain is built from TRBV28 and TRBJ2-7; 8 nucleotides agree with TRBD1. CDR3 length: 15 residues. V gave up 5 bases and J gave up 0 bases; unmatched junction bases: 6. The V gene's germline CDR1 is MDHEN and CDR2 SYDVKM. CDR3 DNA sequence: TGTGCCAGCAGTACGACAGGGGCGAGCTCCTACGAGCAGTACGTC. It specifies CASSTTGASSYEQYV.

CDR3 nucleotides: TGTGCCACCAGTGGAATCCGGCAGGGGGATCCGCGGAGCGGTATGAACACTGAAGCTTTCTTT. It encodes CATSGIRQGDPRSGMNTEAFF. The chain uses TRBV24-1 and TRBJ1-1; 7 bases are shared with TRBD1. V gave up 5 bases and J gave up 0 bases; unmatched junction bases: 23. The CDR3 covers 21 residues. Germline-derived CDR1 and CDR2 are KGHDR and SFDVKD.

The rearrangement links TRBV10-3 to TRBJ2-7; 8 positions match TRBD1. CDR1 is ENHRY and CDR2 is SYGVKD in the germline V gene. J gave up 1 base and V 10 bases, and 6 bases lay outside the gene matches. This CDR3 has 13 amino acids. The chain's CDR3 is CANGQGGSYEQYF. CDR3 coding DNA: TGTGCCAACGGACAGGGCGGATCCTACGAGCAGTACTTC.

The CDR3 sequence is CASNSGGVSYEQYF. CDR3 nucleotide sequence: TGCGCCAGCAATTCTGGCGGGGTCTCCTACGAGCAGTACTTC. The chain has TRBV5-1 and TRBJ2-7; D is perhaps TRBD2 (6 bases). CDR1 is SGHRS, CDR2 YFSETQ, per germline. This CDR3 contains 14 residues. With 6 bases removed from V and 0 bases from J, the gap between germline ends came to 13 bases.

This rearrangement joins TRBV15 to TRBJ1-5; the D is unclear. Deletions cut 0 bases from V and 2 bases from J, with 14 bases between. The germline CDR1 and CDR2 sequences are LNHNV and YYDKDF (reference sequence). The CDR3 has 17 amino acids. The CDR3: CATSRDIGERGNQPQHF. The DNA of the CDR3 is TGTGCCACCAGCAGAGATATCGGGGAGAGGGGCAATCAGCCCCAGCATTTT.

J is TRBJ1-6 and V is TRBV28; 10 bases are a match to TRBD1. With V trimmed by 6 bases and J by 10 bases, 12 bases remained unmatched. Germline V gene sequence: CDR1 MDHEN, CDR2 SYDVKM. This CDR3 has 16 amino acids. The CDR3 protein is CASSPPPGQGRSPLHF. The DNA of the CDR3 is TGTGCCAGCAGCCCACCTCCGGGACAGGGGAGGTCACCCCTCCACTTT.

V and J are TRBV27 and TRBJ2-2; 7 bases match TRBD2. CDR1 MNHEY and CDR2 SMNVEV come from the germline V gene (reference sequence). The V gene end was trimmed by 6 bases and the J gene end by 0 bases; junction bases not matched to a gene: 1. The CDR3 covers 14 residues. The CDR3 reads CASRAGSNTGELFF. Here the CDR3 DNA reads TGTGCCAGCAGAGCGGGATCGAACACCGGGGAGCTGTTTTTT.

The V gene is TRBV7-9, the J gene TRBJ2-6; D uncertain. The V end lost 5 bases, the J end lost 3 bases, and 8 bases lay between the germline ends. The germline V gene has CDR1 SEHNR and CDR2 FQNEAQ (reference sequence). CDR3 length: 14 residues. For the CDR3, the DNA is TGTGCCAGCAGCCATAACAGTGGGGCCAACGTCCTGACTTTC. It specifies CASSHNSGANVLTF.

The chain employs TRBV7-2 and TRBJ2-5; TRBD1 is a possible D gene (6 bases). Germline CDR1 and CDR2: SGHTA and FQGNSA. The CDR3 has 16 residues. Trimming cost V 5 bases and J 1 base, with 17 bases left between them. DNA of the CDR3: TGTGCCAGCAGCCGTTACAGGGATCGGCGCCAAGAGACCCAGTACTTC. The encoded protein is CASSRYRDRRQETQYF.

The rearrangement links TRBV19 to TRBJ1-5, with 10 bases aligning to TRBD1. Losses at the gene ends were 2 bases for V and 0 bases for J; bases not matched to a gene: 10. In germline, CDR1 is LNHDA, CDR2 SQIVND (reference sequence). The CDR3 runs 19 residues. The CDR3: CASSIFGTGAHYSNQPQHF. The CDR3 region has the DNA TGTGCCAGTAGTATATTCGGGACAGGGGCCCATTATAGCAATCAGCCCCAGCATTTT.

This clone occurred once. The chain links TRBV12-3 or TRBV12-4 to TRBJ1-6, with D possibly being TRBD1 (5 bases). The ends were cut back, 2 bases at V and 9 bases at J, with 5 bases in the middle. The CDR3 is made up of 12 amino acids. The CDR3 is CASSLRGSPLHF. CDR3 sequence (DNA): TGTGCCAGCAGTTTAAGGGGTTCACCCCTCCACTTT.

The rearrangement joins TRBV9 to TRBJ1-3; D remains ambiguous. CDR1 SGDLS and CDR2 YYNGEE come from the germline V gene. The CDR3 runs to 17 residues. V shed 9 bases and J shed 1 base, with 23 bases lying between them. This CDR3 reads CATPGSRRVNSGNTIYF. CDR3 nucleotides: TGTGCCACCCCGGGGTCCCGCCGAGTCAATTCTGGAAACACCATATATTTT.

The chain links TRBV5-5 to TRBJ1-1, with TRBD1 as a possible D gene (5 bases). Trimming removed 1 base from V and 4 bases from J, with 14 bases in between. CDR1 SGHKS and CDR2 YYEKEE come from the germline V gene (reference sequence). This CDR3 has 15 amino acids. This CDR3 is CASSLSLGLGTEAFF. The CDR3 DNA follows: TGTGCCAGCAGCTTGTCGCTGGGGCTCGGCACTGAAGCTTTCTTT.

The chain carries TRBV7-6 and TRBJ2-1; 11 nucleotides agree with TRBD2. CDR3 length: 15 amino acids. Germline loops: CDR1 SGHVS, CDR2 FNYEAQ. V lost 4 bases to trimming and J lost 10 bases; unmatched junction nucleotides: 9. CDR3 nucleotides: TGTGCCAGCAGCTCCCTAGCGGGGGGTATTCGGGAGCAGTTCTTC. It translates to CASSSLAGGIREQFF.

The V and J genes are TRBV9 and TRBJ2-3; unclear D gene. The ends were cut back, 1 base at V and 0 bases at J, with 12 bases in the middle. In germline, CDR1 is SGDLS, CDR2 YYNGEE. CDR3 size: 16 residues. CDR3 region: CASSVLYGSSTDTQYF. Written as DNA, the CDR3 is TGTGCCAGCAGCGTACTCTATGGTTCTAGCACAGATACGCAGTATTTT.

The table lists this clone with a count of one. This chain links TRBV5-1 with TRBJ1-4; no clear D gene. V gave up 3 bases and J gave up 0 bases, with 12 bases separating them. This CDR3 region has 16 residues. Germline CDR1 SGHRS, CDR2 YFSETQ. The CDR3 protein is CASSSGEIATNEKLFF. CDR3 coding DNA: TGCGCCAGCAGCTCGGGAGAGATTGCAACTAATGAAAAACTGTTTTTT. Supplemented by reference TRBV5-1 and TRBJ1-4, the full variable domain reads KAGVTQTPRYLIKTRGQQVTLSCSPISGHRSVSWYQQTPGQGLQFLFEYFSETQRNKGNFPGRFSGRQFSNSRSEMNVSTLELGDSALYLCASSSGEIATNEKLFFGSGTQLSVL.

J is TRBJ1-6 and V is TRBV19; 7 positions match TRBD1. From germline, CDR1 is LNHDA and CDR2 SQIVND (reference sequence). This CDR3 contains 17 residues. V gave up 3 bases and J gave up 9 bases; unmatched junction bases: 14. The CDR3 DNA follows: TGTGCCAGTAGTATTGTCGGTTTGTCAGGGGGAACTTCACCCCTCCACTTT. This codes for CASSIVGLSGGTSPLHF.

V and J are TRBV19 and TRBJ1-2; D unresolved. Germline V gives CDR1 LNHDA, CDR2 SQIVND (reference sequence). Trimming took off 4 bases at V and 1 base at J, with 22 bases between the two ends. The CDR3 contains 18 residues. The CDR3 reads CASSTLKLATVRNYGYTF. The CDR3 coding sequence is TGTGCCAGTAGTACCTTAAAACTAGCGACTGTCCGTAACTATGGCTACACCTTC.

The chain joins TRBV19 to TRBJ1-1; possible D gene TRBD1, 5 bases. Trimming took off 7 bases at V and 5 bases at J, with 14 bases between the two ends. Looked up from germline, CDR1 is LNHDA and CDR2 is SQIVND (reference sequence). This CDR3 has 13 residues. The CDR3 bases are TGTGCCAGTACCCCTTTCCGGGGGACTGAAGCTTTCTTT. Protein sequence: CASTPFRGTEAFF.

V and J are TRBV5-1 and TRBJ2-1; 7 bases fit TRBD2. The CDR3 extends over 15 amino acids. V was pared by 2 bases and J by 2 bases, with 4 bases of the junction left unmatched. The germline V gene has CDR1 SGHRS and CDR2 YFSETQ. The CDR3, as DNA: TGCGCCAGCAGCTTTTATGGGGGGGCCTACAATGAGCAGTTCTTC. It is translated as CASSFYGGAYNEQFF.

V is TRBV3-1 (or the pseudogene TRBV3-2) and J is TRBJ1-4; possibly TRBD1 for D (6 bases). The germline V and J ends were trimmed by 6 bases and 0 bases, with 11 bases remaining between them. CDR3 length equals 15 residues. The germline CDR1 and CDR2 sequences are LGHDT and YNNKEL (reference sequence). CDR3 region: CASRRTAATNEKLFF. The CDR3 coding sequence is TGTGCCAGCAGACGGACAGCTGCAACTAATGAAAAACTGTTTTTT.

The genes are TRBV27 and TRBJ2-7, with D possibly matching TRBD2 (6 bases). The germline V gene has CDR1 MNHEY and CDR2 SMNVEV (reference sequence). This CDR3 has 15 residues. The V and J ends lost 2 bases and 2 bases respectively, with 13 bases between them. The CDR3: CASSLGGGSAYEQYF. CDR3 DNA: TGTGCCAGCAGTTTAGGTGGAGGGAGTGCCTACGAGCAGTACTTC.